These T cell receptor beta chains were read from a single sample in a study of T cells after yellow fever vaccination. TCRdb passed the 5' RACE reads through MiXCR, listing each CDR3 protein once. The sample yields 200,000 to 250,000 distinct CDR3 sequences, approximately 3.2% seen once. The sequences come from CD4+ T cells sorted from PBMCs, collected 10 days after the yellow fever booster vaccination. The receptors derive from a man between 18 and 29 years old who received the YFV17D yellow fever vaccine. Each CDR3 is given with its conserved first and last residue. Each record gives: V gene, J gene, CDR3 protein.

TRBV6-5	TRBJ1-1	CASSYRERNTEAFF
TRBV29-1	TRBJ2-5	CSVGRDSQETQYF
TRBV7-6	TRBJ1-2	CAVHRAGNTSLTPRVSNYGYTF
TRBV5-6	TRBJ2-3	CASAEVRGSTDTQYF
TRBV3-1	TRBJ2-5	CASSLFGRGAGETQYF
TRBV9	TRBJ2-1	CASSLLFSVSYNEQFF
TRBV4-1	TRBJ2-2	CASSRAGTGVFAGELFF
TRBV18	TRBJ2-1	CASSRRTGLYNEQFF
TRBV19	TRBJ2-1	CASSNWDRDGVYNEQFF
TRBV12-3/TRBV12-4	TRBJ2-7	CASTNGGAMHPGQYF
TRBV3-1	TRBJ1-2	CASSQEGSDYGYTF
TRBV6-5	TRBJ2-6	CASKDTGANVLTF
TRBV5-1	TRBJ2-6	CASTSRDRAFSGANVLTF
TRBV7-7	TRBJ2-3	CASSLAPGSTDTQYF
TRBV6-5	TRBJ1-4	CASSSGTGPYNEKLFF
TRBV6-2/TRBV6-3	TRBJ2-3	CASSYRRAPADTQYF
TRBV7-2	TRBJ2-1	CASLITPRDEQFF
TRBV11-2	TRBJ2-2	CASSKTGQGSTGELFF
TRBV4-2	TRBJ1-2	CASSQDQTRDGGYTF
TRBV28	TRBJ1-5	CASSSHGGQPQHF
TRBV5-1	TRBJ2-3	CASSLWETSGTTSTDTQYF
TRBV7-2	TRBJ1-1	CASTIYVGEAFF
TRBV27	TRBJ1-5	CASRSNFDQPQHF
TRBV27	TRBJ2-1	CATRSAGGYNEQFF
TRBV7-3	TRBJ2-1	CASSPRGLPYNEQFF
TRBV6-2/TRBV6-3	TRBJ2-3	CASSYGGSTDTQYF
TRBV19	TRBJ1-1	CASSSWTGNTEAFF